These 30 T cell receptor beta chains originate from one sample sequenced in a study of T cells in Graves' hyperthyroidism and ophthalmopathy. RNA transcripts yielded amplified TCR beta CDR3 regions. Researchers ran a first-round RT-PCR on the TCR CDR3 using the HTBI primer set. Via MiXCR, TCRdb re-called the multiplex PCR reads, giving one row per CDR3 protein. The table shows around 210,000 distinct CDR3 sequences, with roughly a sixth occurring only once. Sequencing was carried out using blood. Receptors were obtained from a woman aged 50 to 60 with Graves' hyperthyroidism.

The chain carries TRBV11-2 and TRBJ1-5; D remains ambiguous. The germline gives CDR1 SGHAT, CDR2 FQNNGV. This CDR3 has 13 amino acids. Trimming shortened V by 3 bases and J by 6 bases, and 9 bases separated the two germline ends. As DNA, the CDR3 is TGTGCCAGCAGCTTGGGGTTGAGTCAGCCCCAGCATTTT. The encoded protein is CASSLGLSQPQHF.

This clonotype was counted many times. The V call is TRBV11-2, the J call TRBJ2-3; no reliable D call. Trimming pared 5 bases from V and 4 bases from J, leaving 16 bases between. The CDR3 covers 15 residues. CDR1 and CDR2 (germline): SGHAT, FQNNGV. The DNA for the CDR3 is TGTGCCAGCAGCACCCGGACCCATAAGGCAGATACGCAGTATTTT. It yields the protein CASSTRTHKADTQYF.

This clonotype was found a few times. The chain couples TRBV24-1 to TRBJ2-5, with a tentative D call TRBD2 (6 bases). Trimming removed 4 bases from V and 4 bases from J, with 12 bases in between. Germline CDR1 reads KGHDR; CDR2 reads SFDVKD. The CDR3 spans 14 residues. The CDR3 bases are TGTGCCACCAGTGAAAGGGATAGCGGAGAGACCCAGTACTTC. Translating gives CATSERDSGETQYF.

J is TRBJ2-3 and V is TRBV5-1; D unresolved. There are 15 residues in the CDR3. Between the trimmed V and J ends, which lost 7 bases and 2 bases, there was a span of 17 bases. CDR1 is SGHRS, CDR2 YFSETQ, per germline. The CDR3 here is CASAPTSPSTDTQYF. CDR3 in DNA: TGCGCCAGCGCCCCCACCAGTCCCTCCACAGATACGCAGTATTTT.

DNA of the CDR3: TGCAGTGCCCCCGACCAAACAGATACGCAGTATTTT. It translates to CSAPDQTDTQYF. The rearrangement joins TRBV20-1 to TRBJ2-3; D ambiguous. Germline CDR1 and CDR2: DFQATT and SNEGSKA (reference sequence). This CDR3 is 12 amino acids long. The germline V and J ends were trimmed by 6 bases and 3 bases, with 10 bases remaining between them.

This clonotype was seen more than once but under ten times. The V call is TRBV19, the J call TRBJ2-1, with a possible D match to TRBD2 (5 bases). The CDR3 totals 16 residues. Trimming stripped 5 bases from V and 6 bases from J, with 20 bases between. The germline V gene has CDR1 LNHDA and CDR2 SQIVND (reference sequence). The CDR3 here is CASSPLGSVFLNEQFF. The DNA for the CDR3 is TGTGCCAGTAGTCCCCTGGGTAGCGTGTTCCTCAATGAGCAGTTCTTC. The whole variable domain, filled in from reference TRBV19 and TRBJ2-1, reads DGGITQSPKYLFRKEGQNVTLSCEQNLNHDAMYWYRQDPGQGLRLIYYSQIVNDFQKGDIAEGYSVSREKKESFPLTVTSAQKNPTAFYLCASSPLGSVFLNEQFFGPGTRLTVL.

This rearrangement joins TRBV7-2 to TRBJ1-2; D is perhaps TRBD1 (5 bases). V was clipped by 5 bases and J by 5 bases, with 18 bases between them. CDR3 size: 15 residues. CDR1 is SGHTA and CDR2 is FQGNSA in the germline V gene. CDR3 sequence: CASSPAGGPQYGYTF. CDR3 sequence (DNA): TGTGCCAGCAGCCCGGCGGGGGGACCCCAATATGGCTACACCTTC.

This clonotype came up many times. The rearrangement links TRBV7-9 to TRBJ1-1, with D unclear. Germline CDR1 SEHNR, CDR2 FQNEAQ (reference sequence). Trimming left V 7 bases short and J 2 bases short, with 8 bases between. CDR3 length: 12 amino acids. CDR3 nucleotide sequence: TGTGCCAGCACCTTGCTCAACACTGAAGCTTTCTTT. Its protein is CASTLLNTEAFF.

This clonotype was seen more than once but under ten times. The genes are TRBV6-2 or TRBV6-3 and TRBJ1-2; 8 nucleotides align to TRBD1. The CDR3 loop spans 14 amino acids. Germline V gene data show CDR1 as MNHEY and CDR2 as SVGEGT. V shed 8 bases and J 3 bases; nucleotides not matched to a gene: 8. CDR3 amino acids: CASHTGGLHYGYTF. The CDR3 DNA sequence: TGTGCCAGCCATACAGGGGGTCTTCACTATGGCTACACCTTC.

The rearrangement links TRBV29-1 to TRBJ1-4; no firm D call. CDR3 length equals 12 residues. Germline lookup yields CDR1 SQVTM and CDR2 ANQGSEA. The germline V and J ends were trimmed by 3 bases and 8 bases, with 10 bases remaining between them. The CDR3 region is CSVDTLGEKLFF. CDR3 sequence (DNA): TGCAGCGTTGACACCCTAGGGGAAAAACTGTTTTTT.

The sample holds a few counts of this clonotype. The chain has TRBV9 and TRBJ1-1, with 7 bases aligning to TRBD1. The V segment lost 4 bases and the J segment 0 bases; nucleotides outside the gene matches: 12. CDR1 and CDR2 (germline): SGDLS, YYNGEE. This CDR3 comprises 17 residues. CDR3 amino acids: CASSPPGRTGLNTEAFF. The DNA for the CDR3 is TGTGCCAGCAGCCCCCCTGGTAGGACAGGCTTGAACACTGAAGCTTTCTTT.

At least ten counts were recorded for this clonotype. The chain joins TRBV7-6 to TRBJ2-1; 12 bases agree with TRBD2. The CDR3 is 18 residues long. Germline V gene lookup returns CDR1 SGHVS and CDR2 FNYEAQ. The ends lost 4 bases at V and 1 base at J; junction bases unmatched: 8. The CDR3 reads CASSSIELAGGSYNEQFF. CDR3 nucleotides: TGTGCCAGCAGCTCAATTGAACTAGCGGGAGGATCCTACAATGAGCAGTTCTTC.

This clonotype was recorded at least ten times. The CDR3 region has the DNA TGTGCCAGCAACCAACAGGGGTTGGACACTGAAGCTTTCTTT. Amino acids: CASNQQGLDTEAFF. The chain is built from TRBV6-1 and TRBJ1-1, with 7 bases that match TRBD1. CDR3 length: 14 amino acids. Germline V CDR1 and CDR2: MNHNS, SASEGT. V lost 7 bases to trimming and J lost 3 bases; unmatched junction nucleotides: 8.

This chain connects TRBV3-1 to TRBJ2-1; 10 bases align to TRBD2. The V segment lost 4 bases and the J segment 2 bases; nucleotides outside the gene matches: 11. The CDR3 consists of 18 residues. Germline loops: CDR1 LGHDT, CDR2 YNNKEL (reference sequence). Written as DNA, the CDR3 is TGTGCCAGCAGCCCAACCTTAGCGGGAGGTACCCCCTACAATGAGCAGTTCTTC. It yields the protein CASSPTLAGGTPYNEQFF.

At least ten counts were recorded for this clonotype. The chain uses TRBV5-1 and TRBJ2-1, with D perhaps matching TRBD2 (5 bases). Trimming removed 4 bases from V and 4 bases from J, with 12 bases in between. Per the germline V gene, CDR1 is SGHRS and CDR2 is YFSETQ. The CDR3 totals 14 residues. CDR3: CASSPDSPYNEQFF. For the CDR3, the DNA is TGCGCCAGCAGCCCGGACTCGCCATACAATGAGCAGTTCTTC.

The chain employs TRBV19 and TRBJ1-2; 9 positions match TRBD1. This CDR3 region has 16 residues. The germline gives CDR1 LNHDA, CDR2 SQIVND (reference sequence). J lost 4 bases, V lost 4 bases, and 10 bases had no gene match. CDR3 coding DNA: TGTGCCAGTAGTAAATCTCGGGACAGGGCACCCTATGGCTACACCTTC. Translated: CASSKSRDRAPYGYTF.

This clonotype was observed a few times. An end of the junction differs from the germline gene, which may be a read error. The rearrangement uses TRBV20-1 and TRBJ2-7; D is perhaps TRBD2 (5 bases). Germline V gene sequence: CDR1 DFQATT, CDR2 SNEGSKA (reference sequence). The CDR3 runs 12 residues. DNA of the CDR3: TGCAGTACTAGAGAAGGGACCTACGAGCAGTACTTC. It yields the protein CSTREGTYEQYF.

This clonotype was recorded many times. This chain joins TRBV19 and TRBJ2-1; 12 nucleotides agree with TRBD2. V lost 6 bases, J lost 7 bases, and 4 bases stayed unmatched. Germline-derived CDR1 and CDR2 are LNHDA and SQIVND (reference sequence). The CDR3 has 14 residues. The CDR3 is CASSRLAGVNEQFF. CDR3 nucleotide sequence: TGTGCCAGTAGCCGACTAGCGGGAGTGAATGAGCAGTTCTTC. Supplemented by reference TRBV19 and TRBJ2-1, the full variable domain reads DGGITQSPKYLFRKEGQNVTLSCEQNLNHDAMYWYRQDPGQGLRLIYYSQIVNDFQKGDIAEGYSVSREKKESFPLTVTSAQKNPTAFYLCASSRLAGVNEQFFGPGTRLTVL.

This clonotype appeared a single time. The V call is TRBV27, the J call TRBJ2-7; TRBD1 aligns across 7 bases. V shed 6 bases and J 2 bases; nucleotides not matched to a gene: 7. The germline V gene encodes CDR1 MNHEY and CDR2 SMNVEV (reference sequence). This CDR3 has 14 amino acids. Here the CDR3 reads CASRPTGRTYEQYF. CDR3 nucleotide sequence: TGTGCCAGCAGACCGACAGGGCGGACCTACGAGCAGTACTTC.

This clonotype was seen at least ten times. The V gene is TRBV29-1, the J gene TRBJ1-5; no reliable D call. Trimming took 6 bases from V and 1 from J, leaving 10 bases between them. The CDR3 runs to 13 residues. CDR1 and CDR2 (germline): SQVTM, ANQGSEA. The CDR3 protein is CSVGSGSNQPQHF. As DNA, the CDR3 is TGCAGCGTAGGATCAGGAAGCAATCAGCCCCAGCATTTT.

This sequence joins TRBV6-1 and TRBJ2-6, with D possibly being TRBD1 (5 bases). Germline assignment: CDR1 MNHNS and CDR2 SASEGT. V lost 6 bases, J lost 1 base, and 10 bases lay in between. This CDR3 spans 15 amino acids. Here the CDR3 DNA reads TGTGCCAGCAGCCAGACAGAGTCTGGGGCCAACGTCCTGACTTTC. The encoded protein is CASSQTESGANVLTF.

There are a few counts of this clonotype. This chain uses TRBV12-3 or TRBV12-4 with TRBJ2-6; 7 bases fit TRBD1. The CDR3 has 15 amino acids. Germline trimming cut 7 bases from V and 4 bases from J; bases unmatched to any gene: 7. The CDR3 DNA is TGTGCCAGCACTAGGGGGACAGCCGGGGCCAACGTCCTGACTTTC. Translating gives CASTRGTAGANVLTF.

This clonotype was recorded at least ten times. The chain employs TRBV20-1 and TRBJ2-1; maybe TRBD1 (5 bases). The germline gives CDR1 DFQATT, CDR2 SNEGSKA (reference sequence). V lost 3 bases, J lost 4 bases, and 19 bases lay in between. There are 16 residues in the CDR3. CDR3 DNA sequence: TGCAGTGCTAGCCCCCCAGGGCCCAGCTTTTACAATGAGCAGTTCTTC. This sequence encodes CSASPPGPSFYNEQFF.

As for this clonotype: An end of the junction differs from the germline gene, which may be a read error. The chain recombines TRBV27 with TRBJ2-5, with D hard to call. From germline, CDR1 is MNHEY and CDR2 SMNVEV (reference sequence). This CDR3 region has 12 residues. The CDR3 nucleotides read TGTGCCAGCGTCGGGTTCCAAGGGACCCAGTACTTC. Translation: CASVGFQGTQYF.

V is TRBV19 and J is TRBJ1-1; no firm D call. The V end was cut by 10 bases, the J end by 3 bases, with 18 bases between. This CDR3 has 14 residues. The germline gives CDR1 LNHDA, CDR2 SQIVND (reference sequence). The CDR3 DNA sequence: TGTGCCACAACCGGGGTAAGGGTGGACACTGAAGCTTTCTTT. Translating gives CATTGVRVDTEAFF.

In its sample, this clonotype was seen a few times. The genes are TRBV20-1 and TRBJ1-1; 11 bases are a match to TRBD1. From germline, CDR1 is DFQATT and CDR2 SNEGSKA (reference sequence). The CDR3 length is 13 residues. The junction had 5 bases not matched to a gene; V was cut back by 5 bases and J by 6 bases. The CDR3 DNA reads as TGCAGTGCTCGGACAGGGGGCGATCCTGAAGCTTTCTTT. This encodes CSARTGGDPEAFF.

This clonotype occurred many times. This rearrangement joins TRBV6-2 or TRBV6-3 to TRBJ1-2, with a possible D match to TRBD1 (6 bases). The length of the CDR3 is 14 residues. The germline V and J ends were trimmed by 6 bases and 4 bases, with 15 bases remaining between them. Looked up from germline, CDR1 is MNHEY and CDR2 is SVGEGT. CDR3 loop: CASRGGDKPYGYTF. Here the CDR3 DNA reads TGTGCCAGCAGGGGTGGGGACAAACCCTATGGCTACACCTTC.

The V gene is TRBV9, the J gene TRBJ1-1; D ambiguous. Trimming left V 3 bases short and J 3 bases short, with 9 bases between. The length of the CDR3 is 13 residues. The V gene's germline CDR1 is SGDLS and CDR2 YYNGEE. CDR3 in amino acids: CASSATGDTEAFF. The CDR3 DNA is TGTGCCAGCAGCGCTACCGGGGACACTGAAGCTTTCTTT.

In its sample, this clonotype was seen many times. The J gene is TRBJ2-7, the V gene TRBV10-1; 8 bases line up with TRBD2. This CDR3 spans 14 amino acids. V was pared by 3 bases and J by 6 bases, with 7 bases of the junction left unmatched. CDR1 is WNHNN, CDR2 SYGVQD, per germline (reference sequence). CDR3 coding DNA: TGCGCCAGCAGTGATTCAGCGGGAGTTGCCGAGCAGTACTTC. Its protein is CASSDSAGVAEQYF.

This clonotype was recorded many times. This sequence joins TRBV5-4 and TRBJ2-5; 8 bases match TRBD1. V was pared by 5 bases and J by 3 bases, with 9 bases of the junction left unmatched. Germline V CDR1 and CDR2: SGHNT, YYREEE (reference sequence). The CDR3 is made up of 15 amino acids. This CDR3 reads CASRRDRWGEETQYF. CDR3 sequence (DNA): TGTGCCAGCAGGCGGGACAGGTGGGGAGAAGAGACCCAGTACTTC.